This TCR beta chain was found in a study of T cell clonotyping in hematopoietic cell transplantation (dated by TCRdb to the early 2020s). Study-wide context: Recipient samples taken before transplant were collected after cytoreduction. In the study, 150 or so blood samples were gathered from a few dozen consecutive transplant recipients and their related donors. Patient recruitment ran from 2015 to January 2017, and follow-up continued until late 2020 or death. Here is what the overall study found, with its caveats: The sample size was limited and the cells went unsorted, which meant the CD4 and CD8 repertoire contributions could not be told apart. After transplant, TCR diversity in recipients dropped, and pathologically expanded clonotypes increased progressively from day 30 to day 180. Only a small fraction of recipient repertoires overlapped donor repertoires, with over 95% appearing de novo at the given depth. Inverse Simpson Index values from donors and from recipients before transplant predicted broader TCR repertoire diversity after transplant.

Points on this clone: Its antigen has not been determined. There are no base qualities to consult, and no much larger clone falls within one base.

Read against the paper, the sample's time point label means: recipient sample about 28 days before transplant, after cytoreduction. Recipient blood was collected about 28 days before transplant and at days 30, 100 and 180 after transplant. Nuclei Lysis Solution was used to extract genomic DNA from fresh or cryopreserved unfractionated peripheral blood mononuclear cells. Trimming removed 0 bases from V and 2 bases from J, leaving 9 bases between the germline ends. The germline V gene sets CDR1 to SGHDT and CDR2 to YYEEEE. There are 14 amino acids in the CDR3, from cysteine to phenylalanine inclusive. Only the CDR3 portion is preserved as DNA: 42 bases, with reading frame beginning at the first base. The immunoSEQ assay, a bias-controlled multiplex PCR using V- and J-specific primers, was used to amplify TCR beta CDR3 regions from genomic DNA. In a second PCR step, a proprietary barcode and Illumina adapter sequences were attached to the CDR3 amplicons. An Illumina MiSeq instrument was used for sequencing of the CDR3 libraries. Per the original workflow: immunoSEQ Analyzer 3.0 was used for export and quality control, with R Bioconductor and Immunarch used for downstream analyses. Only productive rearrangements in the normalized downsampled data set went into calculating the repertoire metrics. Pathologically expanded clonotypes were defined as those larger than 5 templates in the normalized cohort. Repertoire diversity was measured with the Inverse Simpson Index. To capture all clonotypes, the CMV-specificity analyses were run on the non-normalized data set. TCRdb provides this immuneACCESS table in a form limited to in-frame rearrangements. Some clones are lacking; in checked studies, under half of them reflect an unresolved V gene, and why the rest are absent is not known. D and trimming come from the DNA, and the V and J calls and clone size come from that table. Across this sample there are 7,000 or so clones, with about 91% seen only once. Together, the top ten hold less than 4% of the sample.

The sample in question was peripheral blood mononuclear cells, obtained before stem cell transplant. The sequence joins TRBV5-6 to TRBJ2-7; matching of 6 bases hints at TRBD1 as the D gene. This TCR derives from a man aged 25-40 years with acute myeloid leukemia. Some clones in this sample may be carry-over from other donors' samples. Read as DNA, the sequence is TGTGCCAGCAGCTTGGTTGACAGGCCCTACGAGCAGTACTTC. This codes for CASSLVDRPYEQYF.